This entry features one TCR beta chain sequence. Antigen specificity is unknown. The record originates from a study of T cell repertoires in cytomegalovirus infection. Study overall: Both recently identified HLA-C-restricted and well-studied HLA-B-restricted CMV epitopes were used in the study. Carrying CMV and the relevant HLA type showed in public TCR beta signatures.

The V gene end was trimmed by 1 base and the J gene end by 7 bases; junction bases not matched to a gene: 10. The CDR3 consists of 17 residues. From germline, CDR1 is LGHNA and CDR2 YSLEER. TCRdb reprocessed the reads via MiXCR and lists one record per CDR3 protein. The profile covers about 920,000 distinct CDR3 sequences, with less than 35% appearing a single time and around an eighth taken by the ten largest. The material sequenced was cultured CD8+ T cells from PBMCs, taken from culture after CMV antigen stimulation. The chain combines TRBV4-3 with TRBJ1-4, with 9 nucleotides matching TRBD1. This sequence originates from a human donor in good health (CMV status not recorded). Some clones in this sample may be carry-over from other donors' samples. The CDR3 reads CASSQGITGGSREKLFF. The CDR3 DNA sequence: TGCGCCAGCAGCCAAGGGATTACAGGGGGCTCGCGTGAAAAACTGTTTTTT.